The clone carrying this TCR beta chain was counted only a few times. Trimming shortened V by 4 bases and J by 9 bases, and 19 bases separated the two germline ends. The germline V gene has CDR1 MNHNS and CDR2 SASEGT. The length of the CDR3 is 16 residues. The data derive from a study of blood T cell repertoires in COVID-19. Original data processing: Quantification of nucleated cells was approximated via reference gene primer amplification. Assay: immunoSEQ multiplex PCR; the TCRdb copy retains only in-frame clones and omits some. V and J calls and clone size are copied from that table; D and trimming were computed from the DNA. The sample contains about 270,000 clones, nearly 85% of which appear only once.

The sample taken for sequencing was peripheral blood. The rearrangement uses TRBV6-1 and TRBJ1-6, with D possibly matching TRBD1 (5 bases). The receptor was isolated from a human donor in a cohort sampled during active COVID-19. The CDR3 sequence: CASSASGEGWGSPLHF. The CDR3 nucleotides read TGTGCCAGCAGTGCCTCGGGGGAAGGTTGGGGTTCACCCCTCCACTTT.